Below, 15 T cell receptor beta chains from the same sample are listed, as sequenced in a study of shared clonotypes between healthy human individuals. Sequencing was performed with immunoSEQ multiplex PCR; in TCRdb, only in-frame clones are kept and a portion is missing. The sample contains a few hundred thousand clones, roughly 78% of which appear only once. The sequencing sample was made of PBMCs. These receptors all stem from a middle-aged woman in good health. Some clones in this sample may be carry-over from other donors' samples.

The chain carries TRBV28 and TRBJ1-5; D is unclear. This CDR3 comprises 14 residues. The V and J ends lost 5 bases and 0 bases respectively, with 8 bases between them. Germline CDR1 reads MDHEN; CDR2 reads SYDVKM. The CDR3 here is CASSPVNSNQPQHF. In DNA, the CDR3 is TGTGCCAGCAGTCCCGTTAATAGCAATCAGCCCCAGCATTTT.

The chain recombines TRBV5-1 with TRBJ2-5, with 11 bases matching TRBD1. In germline, CDR1 is SGHRS, CDR2 YFSETQ. Trimming removed 0 bases from V and 5 bases from J; junction bases left unmatched: 9. CDR3 length: 17 amino acids. The CDR3 DNA reads as TGCGCCAGCAGCTTGGCCACAGGACAGGGGGCGGGGGAGACCCAGTACTTC. Amino acid sequence: CASSLATGQGAGETQYF. Full variable domain (remainder filled in from reference TRBV5-1 and TRBJ2-5): KAGVTQTPRYLIKTRGQQVTLSCSPISGHRSVSWYQQTPGQGLQFLFEYFSETQRNKGNFPGRFSGRQFSNSRSEMNVSTLELGDSALYLCASSLATGQGAGETQYFGPGTRLLVL.

The rearrangement links TRBV5-4 to TRBJ2-3, with 7 nucleotides matching TRBD2. From germline, CDR1 is SGHNT and CDR2 YYREEE (reference sequence). The trim removed 0 bases at V and 4 bases at J, leaving 5 bases unmatched. This CDR3 spans 15 amino acids. The CDR3 DNA reads TGTGCCAGCAGCTTGGGTGGCGGGAGATCAGATACGCAGTATTTT. This encodes CASSLGGGRSDTQYF.

This clone was seen a few times. The chain recombines TRBV5-6 with TRBJ2-1; D is perhaps TRBD2 (5 bases). This CDR3 contains 16 residues. Germline values: CDR1 SGHDT, CDR2 YYEEEE. The V gene lost 1 base and the J gene lost 2 bases, with 13 bases spanning the gap. In DNA form, the CDR3 reads TGTGCCAGCAGCTTGTTTGGCGGAGCGGCCTACAATGAGCAGTTCTTC. Protein: CASSLFGGAAYNEQFF. The variable domain in full, with the rest retrieved from reference TRBV5-6 and TRBJ2-1, is DAGVTQSPTHLIKTRGQQVTLRCSPKSGHDTVSWYQQALGQGPQFIFQYYEEEERQRGNFPDRFSGHQFPNYSSELNVNALLLGDSALYLCASSLFGGAAYNEQFFGPGTRLTVL.

CDR3 bases: TGCAGCGGGGGTTTGATGGGAGGCGAGCAGTACTTC. It specifies CSGGLMGGEQYF. The chain couples TRBV29-1 to TRBJ2-7, with D possibly matching TRBD2 (6 bases). The CDR3 consists of 12 residues. Germline CDR1 and CDR2: SQVTM and ANQGSEA. V dropped 7 bases and J dropped 6 bases, with 16 bases sitting between them.

This chain joins TRBV25-1 and TRBJ2-7; 8 bases line up with TRBD1. The trim removed 6 bases at V and 2 bases at J, leaving 3 bases unmatched. The CDR3 is 13 residues long. The germline gives CDR1 MGHDK, CDR2 SYGVNS. This CDR3 reads CASRRTGTYEQYF. The CDR3 DNA is TGTGCCAGCAGGCGGACAGGGACCTACGAGCAGTACTTC.

The rearrangement joins TRBV11-2 to TRBJ2-7; 9 bases are shared with TRBD2. The CDR3 has 17 amino acids. The germline V gene has CDR1 SGHAT and CDR2 FQNNGV. Trimming took 0 bases from V and 3 from J; bases not matched to a gene: 9. The CDR3 nucleotides are TGTGCCAGCAGCTTAGACGTGCCAGCGGGAGGTGGCTACGAGCAGTACTTC. Encoded protein: CASSLDVPAGGGYEQYF.

The chain links TRBV4-3 to TRBJ2-7; possibly TRBD2 for D (6 bases). V was clipped by 0 bases and J by 3 bases, with 12 bases between them. There are 15 residues in the CDR3. From germline, CDR1 is LGHNA and CDR2 YSLEER. CDR3 residues: CASSQDRLASYEQYF. CDR3 nucleotides: TGCGCCAGCAGCCAAGATAGGCTAGCGAGCTACGAGCAGTACTTC.

The chain recombines TRBV6-1 with TRBJ2-7; D tentatively fits TRBD1 or TRBD2 (6 bases each). Looked up from germline, CDR1 is MNHNS and CDR2 is SASEGT. With 4 bases removed from V and 5 bases from J, the gap between germline ends came to 15 bases. CDR3 size: 14 residues. As DNA, the CDR3 is TGTGCCAGCAGTGCCGTGAGGAGGGGGGACGAGCAGTACTTC. It codes for CASSAVRRGDEQYF.

The gene calls are TRBV29-1 and TRBJ1-3; D may be TRBD1 (5 bases). This CDR3 is built from 14 residues. Germline assignment: CDR1 SQVTM and CDR2 ANQGSEA. With 4 bases removed from V and 0 bases from J, the gap between germline ends came to 10 bases. Here the CDR3 DNA reads TGCAGCGTTGTGACAGCACCCTCTGGAAACACCATATATTTT. It is translated as CSVVTAPSGNTIYF.

V and J are TRBV5-1 and TRBJ2-1; 11 bases map to TRBD2. Per the germline V gene, CDR1 is SGHRS and CDR2 is YFSETQ. This CDR3 comprises 16 residues. V dropped 5 bases and J dropped 10; count of bases not matched to a gene: 14. The CDR3 DNA reads as TGCGCCAGCAGTTGGACTAGCGGGCCCTCGAAGGAGGAGCAGTTCTTC. This gives the protein CASSWTSGPSKEEQFF.

The chain recombines TRBV28 with TRBJ2-7; D unresolved. The V end was cut by 4 bases, the J end by 4 bases, with 8 bases between. CDR3 length: 12 amino acids. The germline gives CDR1 MDHEN, CDR2 SYDVKM. The chain's CDR3 is CASSSQAYEQYF. The DNA for the CDR3 is TGTGCCAGCAGTTCTCAGGCTTACGAGCAGTACTTC.

The gene calls are TRBV5-6 and TRBJ1-6, with D tentatively TRBD1 (6 bases). The germline V gene encodes CDR1 SGHDT and CDR2 YYEEEE. Trimming pared 3 bases from V and 10 bases from J, leaving 17 bases between. The CDR3 is 15 amino acids. The DNA for the CDR3 is TGTGCCAGCAGCTCACCTAGGTCAGGGGTATCACCCCTCCACTTT. This gives the protein CASSSPRSGVSPLHF.

The chain couples TRBV6-1 to TRBJ2-5; 7 nucleotides line up with TRBD2. V shed 7 bases and J 5 bases; nucleotides not matched to a gene: 10. Germline V CDR1 and CDR2: MNHNS, SASEGT. This CDR3 is 14 amino acids long. CDR3: CASTVGRAGETQYF. In DNA, the CDR3 is TGTGCCAGCACAGTAGGGAGGGCCGGGGAGACCCAGTACTTC.

The V gene is TRBV27, the J gene TRBJ1-2; tentatively, D is TRBD1 (5 bases). Germline V lookup: CDR1 MNHEY, CDR2 SMNVEV (reference sequence). The length of the CDR3 is 17 residues. Trimming stripped 6 bases from V and 0 bases from J, with 20 bases between. CDR3 residues: CASSNRQSGASNYGYTF. DNA for the CDR3: TGTGCCAGCAGCAACCGACAGAGTGGGGCTTCTAACTATGGCTACACCTTC.